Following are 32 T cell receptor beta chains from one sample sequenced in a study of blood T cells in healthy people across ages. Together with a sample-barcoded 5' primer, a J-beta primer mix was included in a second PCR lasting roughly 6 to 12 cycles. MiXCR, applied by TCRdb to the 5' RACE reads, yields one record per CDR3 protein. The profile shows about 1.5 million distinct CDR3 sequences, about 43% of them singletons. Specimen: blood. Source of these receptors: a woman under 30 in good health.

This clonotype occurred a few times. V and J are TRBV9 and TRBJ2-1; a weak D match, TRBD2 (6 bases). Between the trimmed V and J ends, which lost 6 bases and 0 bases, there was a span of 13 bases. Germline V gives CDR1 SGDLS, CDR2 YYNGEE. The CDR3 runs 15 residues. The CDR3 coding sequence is TGTGCCAGCACCGTCGGGGGATTCTCCTACAATGAGCAGTTCTTC. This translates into CASTVGGFSYNEQFF.

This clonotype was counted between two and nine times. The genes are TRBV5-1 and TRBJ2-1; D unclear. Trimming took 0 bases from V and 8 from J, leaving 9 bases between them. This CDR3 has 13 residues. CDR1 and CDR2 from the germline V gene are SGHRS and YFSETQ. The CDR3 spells CASSLARSYEQFF. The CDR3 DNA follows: TGCGCCAGCAGCTTGGCGCGGAGCTATGAGCAGTTCTTC.

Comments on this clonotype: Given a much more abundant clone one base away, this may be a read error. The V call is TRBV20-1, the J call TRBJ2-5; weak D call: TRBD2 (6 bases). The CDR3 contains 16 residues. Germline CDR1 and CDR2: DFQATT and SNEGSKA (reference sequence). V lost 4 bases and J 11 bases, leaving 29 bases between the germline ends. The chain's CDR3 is CSATTWEVLTSNEQYF. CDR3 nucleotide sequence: TGCAGTGCTACCACTTGGGAGGTCCTCACCTCCAATGAGCAGTACTTC.

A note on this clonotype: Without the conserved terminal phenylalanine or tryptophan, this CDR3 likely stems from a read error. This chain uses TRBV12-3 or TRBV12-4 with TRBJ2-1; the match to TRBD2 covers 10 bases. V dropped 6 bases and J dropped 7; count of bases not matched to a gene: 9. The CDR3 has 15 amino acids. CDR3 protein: CASSPAGGPLNEQFL. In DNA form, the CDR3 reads TGTGCCAGCAGCCCAGCGGGGGGGCCGCTTAATGAGCAGTTCTTA.

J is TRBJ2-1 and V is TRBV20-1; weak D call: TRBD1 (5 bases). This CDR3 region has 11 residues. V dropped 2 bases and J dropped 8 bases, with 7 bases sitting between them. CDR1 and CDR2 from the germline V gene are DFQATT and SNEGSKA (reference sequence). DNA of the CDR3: TGCAGTGCTAGAAAGGGGCATGAGCAGTTCTTC. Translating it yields CSARKGHEQFF.

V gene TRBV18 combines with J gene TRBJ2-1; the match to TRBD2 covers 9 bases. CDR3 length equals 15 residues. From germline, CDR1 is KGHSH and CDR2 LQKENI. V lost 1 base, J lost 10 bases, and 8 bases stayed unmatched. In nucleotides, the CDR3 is TGTGCCAGCTCACCACTGGCTAGCGGGAACGGGGAGCAGTTCTTC. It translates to CASSPLASGNGEQFF. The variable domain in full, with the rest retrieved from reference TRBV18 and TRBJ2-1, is NAGVMQNPRHLVRRRGQEARLRCSPMKGHSHVYWYRQLPEEGLKFMVYLQKENIIDESGMPKERFSAEFPKEGPSILRIQQVVRGDSAAYFCASSPLASGNGEQFFGPGTRLTVL.

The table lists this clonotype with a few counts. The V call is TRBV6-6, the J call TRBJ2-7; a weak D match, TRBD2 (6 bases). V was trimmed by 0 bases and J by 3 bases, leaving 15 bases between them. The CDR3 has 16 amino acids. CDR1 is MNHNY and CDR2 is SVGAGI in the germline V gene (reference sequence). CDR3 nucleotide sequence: TGTGCCAGCAGTTACTCCGATATGGGAGGCGGCTACGAGCAGTACTTC. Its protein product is CASSYSDMGGGYEQYF.

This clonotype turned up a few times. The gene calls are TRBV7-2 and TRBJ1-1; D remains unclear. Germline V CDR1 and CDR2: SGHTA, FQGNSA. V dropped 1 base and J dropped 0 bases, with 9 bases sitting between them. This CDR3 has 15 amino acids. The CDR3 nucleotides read TGTGCCAGCAGCTTAGTGAGGGCCCTGAACACTGAAGCTTTCTTT. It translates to CASSLVRALNTEAFF.

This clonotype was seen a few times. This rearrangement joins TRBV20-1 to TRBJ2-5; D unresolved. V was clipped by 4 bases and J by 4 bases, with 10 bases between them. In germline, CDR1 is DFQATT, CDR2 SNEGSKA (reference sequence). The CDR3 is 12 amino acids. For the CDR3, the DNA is TGCAGTGCTAAAGGGCCCCCAGAGACCCAGTACTTC. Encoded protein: CSAKGPPETQYF.

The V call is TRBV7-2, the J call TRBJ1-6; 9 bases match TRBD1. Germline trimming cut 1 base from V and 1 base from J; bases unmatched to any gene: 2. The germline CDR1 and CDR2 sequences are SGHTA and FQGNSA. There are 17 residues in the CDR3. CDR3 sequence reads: CASSLDRGRSYNSPLHF. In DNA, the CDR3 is TGTGCCAGCAGCTTAGACAGGGGGCGATCCTATAATTCACCCCTCCACTTT.

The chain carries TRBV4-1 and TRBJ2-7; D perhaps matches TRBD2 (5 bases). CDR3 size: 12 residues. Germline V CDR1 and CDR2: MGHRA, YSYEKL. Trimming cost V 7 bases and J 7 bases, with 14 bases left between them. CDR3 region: CASTGNYNEQYF. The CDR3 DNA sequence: TGCGCCAGCACCGGGAACTACAATGAGCAGTACTTC.

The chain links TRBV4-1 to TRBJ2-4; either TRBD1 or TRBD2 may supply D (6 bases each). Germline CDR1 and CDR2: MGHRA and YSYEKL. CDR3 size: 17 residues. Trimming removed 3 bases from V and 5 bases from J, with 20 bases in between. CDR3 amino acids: CASSQTLTTGGENIQYF. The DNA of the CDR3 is TGCGCCAGCAGCCAGACACTGACGACAGGAGGGGAAAACATTCAGTACTTC.

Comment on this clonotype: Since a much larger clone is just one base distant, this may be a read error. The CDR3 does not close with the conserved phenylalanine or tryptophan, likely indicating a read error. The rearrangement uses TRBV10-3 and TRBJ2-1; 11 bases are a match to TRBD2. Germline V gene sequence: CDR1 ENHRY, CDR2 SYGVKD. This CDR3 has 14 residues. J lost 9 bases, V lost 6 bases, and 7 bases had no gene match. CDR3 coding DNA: TGTGCCATCAGCGGGACTAGCGGAGATGGTGAGCAGTTCTCC. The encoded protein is CAISGTSGDGEQFS.

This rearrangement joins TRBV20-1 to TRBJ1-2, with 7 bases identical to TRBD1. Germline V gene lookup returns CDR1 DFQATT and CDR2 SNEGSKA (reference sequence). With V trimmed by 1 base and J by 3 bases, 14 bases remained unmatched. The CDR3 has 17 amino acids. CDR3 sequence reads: CSARGTKRQGNYYGYTF. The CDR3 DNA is TGCAGTGCTAGAGGTACGAAACGACAGGGAAACTACTATGGCTACACCTTC.

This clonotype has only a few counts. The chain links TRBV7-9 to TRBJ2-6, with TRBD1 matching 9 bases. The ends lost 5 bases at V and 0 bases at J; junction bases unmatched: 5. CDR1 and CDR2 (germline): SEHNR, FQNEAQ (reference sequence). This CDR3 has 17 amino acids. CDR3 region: CASSRTGGLSGANVLTF. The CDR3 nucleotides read TGTGCCAGCAGCAGAACAGGGGGCCTCTCTGGGGCCAACGTCCTGACTTTC.

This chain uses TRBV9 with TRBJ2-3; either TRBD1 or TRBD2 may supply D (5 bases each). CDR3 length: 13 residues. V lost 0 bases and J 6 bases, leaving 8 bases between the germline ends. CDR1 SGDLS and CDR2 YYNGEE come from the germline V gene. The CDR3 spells CASSVAWGDTQYF. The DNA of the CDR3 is TGTGCCAGCAGCGTAGCGTGGGGGGATACGCAGTATTTT.

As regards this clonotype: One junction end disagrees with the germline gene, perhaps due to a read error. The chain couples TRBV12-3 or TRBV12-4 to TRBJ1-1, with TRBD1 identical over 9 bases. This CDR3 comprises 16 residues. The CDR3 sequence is CASSLGQGRVKTEAFF. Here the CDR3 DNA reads TGTGCCAGCAGTTTGGGACAGGGTAGGGTGAAGACTGAAGCTTTCTTT.

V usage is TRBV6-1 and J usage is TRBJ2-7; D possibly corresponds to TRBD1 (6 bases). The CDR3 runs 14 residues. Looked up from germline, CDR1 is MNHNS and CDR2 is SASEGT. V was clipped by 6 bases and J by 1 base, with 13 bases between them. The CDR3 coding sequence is TGTGCCAGCAGAGCGGACAGCCAATCCTACGAGCAGTACTTC. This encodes CASRADSQSYEQYF.

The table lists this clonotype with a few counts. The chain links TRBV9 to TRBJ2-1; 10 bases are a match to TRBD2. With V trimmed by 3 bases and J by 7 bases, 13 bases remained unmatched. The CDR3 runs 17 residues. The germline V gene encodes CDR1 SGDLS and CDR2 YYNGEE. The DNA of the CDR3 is TGTGCCAGCAGCGCAGACTTTTCTAGCGGGAGAGGAAATGAGCAGTTCTTC. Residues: CASSADFSSGRGNEQFF.

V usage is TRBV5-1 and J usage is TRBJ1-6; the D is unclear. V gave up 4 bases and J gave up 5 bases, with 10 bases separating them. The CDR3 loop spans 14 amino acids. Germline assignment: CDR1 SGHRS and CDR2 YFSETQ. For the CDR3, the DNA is TGCGCCAGCAGCACGGACGGCAATAATTCACCCCTCCACTTT. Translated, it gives CASSTDGNNSPLHF.

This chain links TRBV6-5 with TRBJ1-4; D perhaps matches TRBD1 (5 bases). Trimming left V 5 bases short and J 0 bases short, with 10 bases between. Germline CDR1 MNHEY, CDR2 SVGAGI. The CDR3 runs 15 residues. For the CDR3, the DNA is TGTGCCAGCAGTAGACAGCTTGCAACTAATGAAAAACTGTTTTTT. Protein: CASSRQLATNEKLFF.

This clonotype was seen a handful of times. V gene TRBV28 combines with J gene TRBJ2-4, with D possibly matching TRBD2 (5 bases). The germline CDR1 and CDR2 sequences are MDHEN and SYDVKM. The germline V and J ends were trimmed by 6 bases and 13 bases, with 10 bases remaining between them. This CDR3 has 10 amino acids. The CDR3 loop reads CASRDGEQYF. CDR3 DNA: TGTGCCAGCAGGGATGGGGAGCAGTACTTC.

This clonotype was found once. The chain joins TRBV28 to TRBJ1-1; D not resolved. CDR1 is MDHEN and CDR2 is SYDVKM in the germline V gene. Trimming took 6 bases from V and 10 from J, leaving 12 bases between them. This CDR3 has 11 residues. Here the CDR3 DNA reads TGTGCCAGCAGCCAGACCTGGGGAGCTTTCTTT. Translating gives CASSQTWGAFF.

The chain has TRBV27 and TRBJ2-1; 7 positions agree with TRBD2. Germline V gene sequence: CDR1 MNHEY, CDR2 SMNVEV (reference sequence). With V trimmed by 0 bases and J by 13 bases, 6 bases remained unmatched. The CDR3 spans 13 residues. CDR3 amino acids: CASSLSGGGLQFF. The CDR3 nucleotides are TGTGCCAGCAGTTTATCGGGGGGGGGACTTCAGTTCTTC.

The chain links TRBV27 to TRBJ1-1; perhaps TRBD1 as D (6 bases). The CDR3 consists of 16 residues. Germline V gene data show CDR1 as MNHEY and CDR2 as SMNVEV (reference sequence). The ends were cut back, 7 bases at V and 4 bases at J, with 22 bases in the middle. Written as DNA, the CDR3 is TGTGCCAGCAACCCAGGGGCTCAAGTCGGAATCACTGAAGCTTTCTTT. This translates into CASNPGAQVGITEAFF.

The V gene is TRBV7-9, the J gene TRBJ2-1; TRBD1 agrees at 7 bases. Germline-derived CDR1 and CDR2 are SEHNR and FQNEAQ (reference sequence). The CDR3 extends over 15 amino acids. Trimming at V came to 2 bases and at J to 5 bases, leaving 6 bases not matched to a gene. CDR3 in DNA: TGTGCCAGCAGCTTATTGGGGACAGTTAACAATGAGCAGTTCTTC. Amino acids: CASSLLGTVNNEQFF.

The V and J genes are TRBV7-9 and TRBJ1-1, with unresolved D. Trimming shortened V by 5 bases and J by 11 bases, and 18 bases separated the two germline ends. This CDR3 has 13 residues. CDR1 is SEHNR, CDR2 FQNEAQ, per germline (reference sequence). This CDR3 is CASSAAGSGGAFF. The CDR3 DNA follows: TGTGCCAGCAGCGCGGCGGGATCCGGAGGGGCTTTCTTT. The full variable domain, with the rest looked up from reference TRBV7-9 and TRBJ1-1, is DTGVSQNPRHKITKRGQNVTFRCDPISEHNRLYWYRQTLGQGPEFLTYFQNEAQLEKSRLLSDRFSAERPKGSFSTLEIQRTEQGDSAMYLCASSAAGSGGAFFGQGTRLTVV.

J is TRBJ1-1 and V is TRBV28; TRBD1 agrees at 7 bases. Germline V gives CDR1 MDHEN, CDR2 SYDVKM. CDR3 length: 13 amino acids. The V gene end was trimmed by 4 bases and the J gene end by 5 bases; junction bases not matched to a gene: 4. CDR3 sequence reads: CASSSATGTEAFF. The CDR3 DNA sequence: TGTGCCAGCAGTTCGGCGACAGGGACTGAAGCTTTCTTT.

CDR3 loop: CASSQESRLAGGVSSYNEQFF. DNA of the CDR3: TGCGCCAGCAGCCAAGAATCCAGACTAGCGGGAGGGGTAAGCTCCTACAATGAGCAGTTCTTC. The J gene is TRBJ2-1, the V gene TRBV4-1; 14 nucleotides line up with TRBD2. Germline values: CDR1 MGHRA, CDR2 YSYEKL. The V segment lost 0 bases and the J segment 0 bases; nucleotides outside the gene matches: 10. The CDR3 is made up of 21 amino acids.

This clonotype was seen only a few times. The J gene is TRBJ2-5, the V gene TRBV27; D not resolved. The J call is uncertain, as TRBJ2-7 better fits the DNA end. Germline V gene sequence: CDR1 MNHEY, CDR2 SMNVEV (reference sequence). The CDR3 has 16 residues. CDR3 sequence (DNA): TGTGCCAGCAGTCAGATTAGGGAACTTCGAGTCGGCGAGCAGTACTTC. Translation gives CASSQIRELRVGEQYF.

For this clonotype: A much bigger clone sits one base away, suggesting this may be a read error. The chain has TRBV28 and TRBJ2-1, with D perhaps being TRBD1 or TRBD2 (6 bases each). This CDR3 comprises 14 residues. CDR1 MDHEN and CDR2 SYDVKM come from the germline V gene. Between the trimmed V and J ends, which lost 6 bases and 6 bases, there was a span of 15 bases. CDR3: CASSLRGGFNEQFF. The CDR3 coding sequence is TGTGCCAGCAGCCTAAGAGGGGGGTTCAATGAGCAGTTCTTC.

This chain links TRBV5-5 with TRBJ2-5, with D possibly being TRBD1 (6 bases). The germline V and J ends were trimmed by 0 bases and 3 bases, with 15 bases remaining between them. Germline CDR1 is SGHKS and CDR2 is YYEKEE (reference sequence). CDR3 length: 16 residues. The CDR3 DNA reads TGTGCCAGCAGCTTGGGGCTAGCCAAGGGGGAAGAGACCCAGTACTTC. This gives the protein CASSLGLAKGEETQYF.